This TCR beta chain was observed in a study of blood T cell repertoires in COVID-19. Study in general: Both acute and convalescent COVID-19 samples were obtained from the United States, Italy and Spain. The cDNA or gDNA used as material had been derived from T cells, B-cell-depleted T cells, or PBMCs.

Donors were grouped by their self-reported clinical history. In the study's own analysis: Nucleated cell counts were estimated from reference gene primer amplification. Only in-frame clones appear in the TCRdb table, and some are missing; sequencing was by immunoSEQ multiplex PCR. D and trimming were read from the DNA, whereas the V and J calls and clone size are those reported in that table. The data show around 300,000 clones, around 88% seen once. This clone came up once. After removal of 4 bases from V and 1 base from J, the junction contained 2 bases not matched to a gene. Germline CDR1 is SGDLS and CDR2 is YYNGEE. The CDR3 covers 13 residues.

The sample was PBMCs or T cells enriched from blood (not recorded which). This chain uses TRBV9 with TRBJ2-7; TRBD1 agrees at 7 bases. The TCR sequence derives from a woman between 35 and 50 years old who had recovered from COVID-19. The CDR3 reads CASSRTGSYEQYF. The CDR3, as DNA: TGTGCCAGCAGCCGGACAGGATCCTACGAGCAGTACTTC.